This T cell receptor (beta chain) was sequenced in a study of T-cell reconstitution after alpha-beta-depleted transplantation in children. Unique molecular identifiers were incorporated when the TCRbeta library was constructed. TCRdb re-called the PCR reads through MiXCR, storing one row per CDR3 protein. The sample holds about half a million distinct CDR3 sequences, about 12% seen once. The germline V gene encodes CDR1 MNHNS and CDR2 SASEGT. The CDR3 consists of 16 residues. The ends were cut back, 8 bases at V and 0 bases at J, with 17 bases in the middle. This clonotype was seen ten or more times. The material sequenced was PBMCs from the stem cell graft donor, taken from the stem cell graft. The TCR comes from a human donor who donated a stem cell graft to a child with combined immunodeficiency. The chain uses TRBV6-1 and TRBJ2-1, with D unclear. The DNA of the CDR3 is TGTGCCAGCGGAGACTTAGTCTGGGGCTCCTACAATGAGCAGTTCTTC. Translation gives CASGDLVWGSYNEQFF.